One sample yielded the 16 T cell receptor beta chains listed below, sequenced in a study of shared clonotypes between healthy human individuals. CD45RO-negative CD8 cells positively selected for CCR7 made up the naive population, which excluded terminally differentiated effector memory CD45RA+ cells. Assay: immunoSEQ multiplex PCR; the TCRdb copy retains only in-frame clones and omits some. The top ten clones hold around 1.2% of a sample with under 2,000,000 clones, just under 95% of them seen once. What was sequenced was naive CD8+ T cells sorted from blood. The receptor set was obtained from a man younger than 35 in good health.

This chain links TRBV10-3 with TRBJ2-7, with D perhaps matching TRBD1 or TRBD2 (5 bases each). The CDR3 extends over 13 amino acids. V shed 7 bases and J shed 7 bases, with 17 bases lying between them. CDR1 is ENHRY, CDR2 SYGVKD, per germline. In DNA, the CDR3 is TGTGCCATCACCATGGGGGACGGGTGGGAGCAGTACTTC. It specifies CAITMGDGWEQYF.

The chain joins TRBV4-1 to TRBJ2-2; TRBD1 matches at 7 bases. The trim removed 1 base at V and 1 base at J, leaving 12 bases unmatched. This CDR3 spans 19 amino acids. Germline CDR1 and CDR2: MGHRA and YSYEKL. The CDR3 sequence: CASSQVGVAQGWNTGELFF. CDR3 DNA sequence: TGCGCCAGCAGCCAAGTAGGGGTGGCACAGGGGTGGAACACCGGGGAGCTGTTTTTT.

The chain couples TRBV28 to TRBJ1-2, with D hard to call. The CDR3 loop spans 17 amino acids. Trimming stripped 0 bases from V and 7 bases from J, with 21 bases between. Looked up from germline, CDR1 is MDHEN and CDR2 is SYDVKM. The CDR3 DNA reads as TGTGCCAGCAGTTTATGGGAATTCGGCCAATATCCTGGTGGCTACACCTTC. Protein sequence: CASSLWEFGQYPGGYTF.

This chain joins TRBV7-9 and TRBJ2-2; either TRBD1 or TRBD2 may fit D (5 bases each). Germline-derived CDR1 and CDR2 are SEHNR and FQNEAQ (reference sequence). V lost 4 bases to trimming and J lost 5 bases, with 14 bases between them. This CDR3 contains 15 residues. The CDR3 loop reads CASSSSGTITGELFF. CDR3 nucleotides: TGTGCCAGCAGCTCCTCCGGGACCATAACCGGGGAGCTGTTTTTT. Complete variable domain (other parts from reference TRBV7-9 and TRBJ2-2): DTGVSQNPRHKITKRGQNVTFRCDPISEHNRLYWYRQTLGQGPEFLTYFQNEAQLEKSRLLSDRFSAERPKGSFSTLEIQRTEQGDSAMYLCASSSSGTITGELFFGEGSRLTVL.

The chain links TRBV18 to TRBJ2-7, with TRBD1 matching 8 bases. The CDR3 is 15 residues long. The germline V gene encodes CDR1 KGHSH and CDR2 LQKENI. With 1 base clipped from V and 3 bases from J, the junction kept 5 bases outside the gene matches. CDR3 DNA: TGTGCCAGCTCACCACAGGACAGGGACCTCTACGAGCAGTACTTC. It translates to CASSPQDRDLYEQYF.

The gene calls are TRBV29-1 and TRBJ1-1; D is undetermined. V lost 5 bases, J lost 1 base, and 8 bases lay in between. From germline, CDR1 is SQVTM and CDR2 ANQGSEA. CDR3 length: 12 residues. In DNA form, the CDR3 reads TGCAGCGTTAGCGCCCAGAACACTGAAGCTTTCTTT. It encodes CSVSAQNTEAFF.

This chain connects TRBV5-6 to TRBJ2-1; 9 positions match TRBD1. Germline CDR1 reads SGHDT; CDR2 reads YYEEEE. V lost 5 bases, J lost 5 bases, and 5 bases stayed unmatched. The CDR3 covers 14 residues. The CDR3 reads CASRPGTGNNEQFF. The CDR3, as DNA: TGTGCCAGCAGACCCGGGACAGGGAACAATGAGCAGTTCTTC.

The chain links TRBV13 to TRBJ2-2; the D gene is possibly TRBD1 (8 bases). V lost 5 bases to trimming and J lost 5 bases, with 18 bases between them. The CDR3 is 16 residues long. Germline CDR1 is PRHDT and CDR2 is FYEKMQ (reference sequence). The CDR3 region is CASSTADRGGTGELFF. CDR3 bases: TGTGCCAGCAGCACCGCCGACAGGGGAGGGACCGGGGAGCTGTTTTTT.

V usage is TRBV4-1 and J usage is TRBJ1-2, with 7 bases matching TRBD1. CDR3 size: 14 residues. The germline V gene encodes CDR1 MGHRA and CDR2 YSYEKL. The V gene end was trimmed by 0 bases and the J gene end by 8 bases; junction bases not matched to a gene: 6. CDR3 nucleotides: TGCGCCAGCAGCCAAGACTCGACAGGGTGGGGCTACACCTTC. It codes for CASSQDSTGWGYTF.

On this clone itself: One base away lies a much larger clone, so this may be a sequencing read error. Different DNA sequences within this sample yield the same CDR3. The rearrangement uses TRBV11-2 and TRBJ1-1; D remains unclear. Germline-derived CDR1 and CDR2 are SGHAT and FQNNGV. V lost 5 bases and J lost 0, with 4 bases in between. The CDR3 consists of 12 residues. The CDR3 DNA sequence: TGTGCCAGCAGCCTAATGAACACTGAAGCTTTCTTT. This codes for CASSLMNTEAFF.

About this clone itself: Within the sample, other DNA sequences also encode this same CDR3. The chain joins TRBV27 to TRBJ1-1, with a possible D match to TRBD1 (5 bases). CDR1 and CDR2 (germline): MNHEY, SMNVEV (reference sequence). The CDR3 is 13 residues long. Trimming cost V 3 bases and J 8 bases, with 13 bases left between them. CDR3 bases: TGTGCCAGCAGTTTGGGGGGAGGGACCGAAGCTTTCTTT. Translating it yields CASSLGGGTEAFF.

V and J are TRBV9 and TRBJ2-1; D is undetermined. This CDR3 is 13 amino acids long. The V end lost 0 bases, the J end lost 9 bases, and 10 bases lay between the germline ends. Looked up from germline, CDR1 is SGDLS and CDR2 is YYNGEE. The CDR3 reads CASSVDWFPEQFF. CDR3 DNA: TGTGCCAGCAGCGTAGACTGGTTCCCTGAGCAGTTCTTC.

A remark on this clone: This sample also contains other DNA sequences that code for the same CDR3. CDR3 sequence reads: CASSEGLSSYEQYF. The CDR3 nucleotides read TGTGCCAGCAGTGAAGGGTTGAGCTCCTACGAGCAGTACTTC. The chain recombines TRBV2 with TRBJ2-7; D gene uncertain. The CDR3 is 14 amino acids. Germline lookup yields CDR1 SNHLY and CDR2 FYNNEI. Trimming stripped 1 base from V and 0 bases from J, with 7 bases between.

The chain combines TRBV4-3 with TRBJ2-1; tentative D call: TRBD2 (5 bases). V was cut by 4 bases and J by 7 bases, with 11 bases left in between. CDR1 is LGHNA and CDR2 is YSLEER in the germline V gene. The CDR3 is 13 residues long. This chain's CDR3 is CASSPSTGNEQFF. CDR3 DNA: TGCGCCAGCAGCCCCTCAACGGGGAATGAGCAGTTCTTC.

This rearrangement joins TRBV27 to TRBJ1-2, with 8 nucleotides matching TRBD1. Germline V gives CDR1 MNHEY, CDR2 SMNVEV (reference sequence). Trimming removed 4 bases from V and 4 bases from J; junction bases left unmatched: 5. This CDR3 region has 14 residues. The CDR3 nucleotides read TGTGCCAGCAGTTACGGACAGGGAGGCTATGGCTACACCTTC. Its translation is CASSYGQGGYGYTF.

The genes are TRBV7-8 and TRBJ2-7; D is perhaps TRBD1 (5 bases). The CDR3 sequence is 15 residues long. Germline values: CDR1 SGHVS, CDR2 FQNEAQ. Trimming removed 5 bases from V and 4 bases from J, with 18 bases in between. Here the CDR3 reads CASSPPPTANYEQYF. In DNA form, the CDR3 reads TGTGCCAGCAGCCCCCCCCCGACAGCGAATTACGAGCAGTACTTC.